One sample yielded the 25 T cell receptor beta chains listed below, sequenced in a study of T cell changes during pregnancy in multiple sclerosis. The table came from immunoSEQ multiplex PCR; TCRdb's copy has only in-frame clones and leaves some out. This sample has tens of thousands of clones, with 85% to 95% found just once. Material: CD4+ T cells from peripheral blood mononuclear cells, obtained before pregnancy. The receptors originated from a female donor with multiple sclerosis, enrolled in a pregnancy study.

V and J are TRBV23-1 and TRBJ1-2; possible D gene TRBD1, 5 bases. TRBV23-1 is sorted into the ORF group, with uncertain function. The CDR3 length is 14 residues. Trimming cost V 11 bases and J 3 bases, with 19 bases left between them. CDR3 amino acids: CAETSWGEHYGYTF. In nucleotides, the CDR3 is TGCGCCGAGACGAGTTGGGGGGAGCACTATGGCTACACCTTC.

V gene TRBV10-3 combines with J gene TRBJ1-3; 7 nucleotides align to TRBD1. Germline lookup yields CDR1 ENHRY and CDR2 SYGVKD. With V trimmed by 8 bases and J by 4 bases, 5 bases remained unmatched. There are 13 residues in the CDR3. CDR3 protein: CAIRTGAGNTIYF. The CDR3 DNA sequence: TGTGCCATCCGAACAGGGGCCGGAAACACCATATATTTT.

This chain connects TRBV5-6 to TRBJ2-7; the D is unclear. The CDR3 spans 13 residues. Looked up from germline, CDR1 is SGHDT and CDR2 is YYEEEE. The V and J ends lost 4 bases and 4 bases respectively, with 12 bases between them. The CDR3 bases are TGTGCCAGCAGCCAATATGACACGTACGAGCAGTACTTC. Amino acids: CASSQYDTYEQYF.

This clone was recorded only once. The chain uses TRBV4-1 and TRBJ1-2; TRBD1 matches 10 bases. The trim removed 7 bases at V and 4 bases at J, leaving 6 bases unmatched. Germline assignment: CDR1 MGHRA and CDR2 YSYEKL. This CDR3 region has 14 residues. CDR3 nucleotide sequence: TGCGCCAGCAATTTCGACAGGGGGCTCTATGGCTACACCTTC. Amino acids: CASNFDRGLYGYTF.

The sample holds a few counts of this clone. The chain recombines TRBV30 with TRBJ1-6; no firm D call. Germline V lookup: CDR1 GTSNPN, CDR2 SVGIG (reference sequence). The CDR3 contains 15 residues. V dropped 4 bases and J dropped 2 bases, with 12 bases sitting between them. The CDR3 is CAWNWRNTYNSPLHF. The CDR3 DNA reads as TGTGCCTGGAATTGGAGGAACACCTATAATTCACCCCTCCACTTT.

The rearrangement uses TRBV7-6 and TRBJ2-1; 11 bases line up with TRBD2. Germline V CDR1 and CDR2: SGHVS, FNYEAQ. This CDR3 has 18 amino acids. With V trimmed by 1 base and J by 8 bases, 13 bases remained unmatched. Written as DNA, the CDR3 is TGTGCCAGCAGCTTAGTCCCGGCCAGACTAGCGGGAAGAGATGAGCAGTTCTTC. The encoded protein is CASSLVPARLAGRDEQFF.

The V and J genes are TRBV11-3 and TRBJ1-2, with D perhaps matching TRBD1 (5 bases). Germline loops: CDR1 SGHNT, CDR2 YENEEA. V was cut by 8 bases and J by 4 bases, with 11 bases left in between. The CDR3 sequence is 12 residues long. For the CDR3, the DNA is TGTGCCAGCCTGACAGCCCCCTATGGCTACACCTTC. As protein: CASLTAPYGYTF.

The CDR3 here is CASSRLAGETQYF. CDR3 in DNA: TGTGCCAGCAGTCGACTAGCGGGGGAGACCCAGTACTTC. The rearrangement links TRBV6-6 to TRBJ2-5, with TRBD2 matching over 11 bases. This CDR3 comprises 13 residues. Germline V gives CDR1 MNHNY, CDR2 SVGAGI (reference sequence). Losses at the gene ends were 5 bases for V and 5 bases for J; bases not matched to a gene: 1.

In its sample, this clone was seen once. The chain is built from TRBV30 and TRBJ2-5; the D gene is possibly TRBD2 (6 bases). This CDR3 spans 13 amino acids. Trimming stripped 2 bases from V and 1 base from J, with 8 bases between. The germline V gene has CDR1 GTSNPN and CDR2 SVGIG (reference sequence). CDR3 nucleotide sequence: TGTGCCTGGAGTTGGAGGGTCCAAGAGACCCAGTACTTC. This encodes CAWSWRVQETQYF.

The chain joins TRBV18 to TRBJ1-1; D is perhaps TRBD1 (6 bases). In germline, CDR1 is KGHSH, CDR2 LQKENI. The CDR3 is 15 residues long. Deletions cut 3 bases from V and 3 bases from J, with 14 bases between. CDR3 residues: CASSPRTAKDTEAFF. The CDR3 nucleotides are TGTGCCAGCTCACCCCGGACAGCAAAGGACACTGAAGCTTTCTTT.

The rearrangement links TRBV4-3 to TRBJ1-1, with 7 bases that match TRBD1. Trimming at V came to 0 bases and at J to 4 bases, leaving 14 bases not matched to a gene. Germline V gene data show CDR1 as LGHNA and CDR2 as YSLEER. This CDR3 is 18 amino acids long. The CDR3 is CASSQESTRQGVGTEAFF. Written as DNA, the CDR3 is TGCGCCAGCAGCCAAGAGTCAACACGTCAGGGGGTAGGCACTGAAGCTTTCTTT.

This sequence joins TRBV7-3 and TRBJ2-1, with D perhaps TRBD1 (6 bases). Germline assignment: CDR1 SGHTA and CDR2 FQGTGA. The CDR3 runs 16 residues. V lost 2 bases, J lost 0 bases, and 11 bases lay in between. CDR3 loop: CASSLGGSSSYNEQFF. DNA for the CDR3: TGTGCCAGCAGCTTAGGGGGCAGCTCCTCCTACAATGAGCAGTTCTTC.

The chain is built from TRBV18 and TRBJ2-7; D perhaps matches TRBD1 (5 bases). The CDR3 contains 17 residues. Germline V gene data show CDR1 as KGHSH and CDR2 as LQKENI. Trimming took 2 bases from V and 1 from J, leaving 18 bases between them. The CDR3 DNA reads TGTGCCAGCTCACCAATTCAGGGTGGTAAAATTTCCTACGAGCAGTACTTC. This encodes CASSPIQGGKISYEQYF.

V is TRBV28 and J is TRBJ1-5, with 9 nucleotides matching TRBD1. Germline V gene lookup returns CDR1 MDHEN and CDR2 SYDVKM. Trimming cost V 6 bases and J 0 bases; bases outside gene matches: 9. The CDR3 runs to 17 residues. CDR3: CASRSGTGLLSNQPQHF. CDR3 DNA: TGTGCCAGCAGGTCCGGGACAGGGCTTCTTAGCAATCAGCCCCAGCATTTT. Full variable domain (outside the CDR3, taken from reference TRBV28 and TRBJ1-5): DVKVTQSSRYLVKRTGEKVFLECVQDMDHENMFWYRQDPGLGLRLIYFSYDVKMKEKGDIPEGYSVSREKKERFSLILESASTNQTSMYLCASRSGTGLLSNQPQHFGDGTRLSIL.

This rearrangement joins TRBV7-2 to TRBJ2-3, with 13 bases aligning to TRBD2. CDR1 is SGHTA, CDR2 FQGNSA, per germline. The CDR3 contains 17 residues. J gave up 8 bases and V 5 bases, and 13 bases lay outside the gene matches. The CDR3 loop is CASSPRTSGSPGGTQYF. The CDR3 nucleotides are TGTGCCAGCAGCCCGAGGACTAGCGGGAGCCCTGGCGGTACGCAGTATTTT.

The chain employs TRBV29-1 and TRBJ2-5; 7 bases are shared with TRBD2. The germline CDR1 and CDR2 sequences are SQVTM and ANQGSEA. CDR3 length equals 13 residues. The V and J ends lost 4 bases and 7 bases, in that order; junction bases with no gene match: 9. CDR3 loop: CSVGVVAGGTQYF. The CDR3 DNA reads TGCAGCGTTGGGGTAGTAGCGGGTGGGACCCAGTACTTC. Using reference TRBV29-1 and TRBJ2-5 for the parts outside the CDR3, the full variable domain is SAVISQKPSRDICQRGTSLTIQCQVDSQVTMMFWYRQQPGQSLTLIATANQGSEATYESGFVIDKFPISRPNLTFSTLTVSNMSPEDSSIYLCSVGVVAGGTQYFGPGTRLLVL.

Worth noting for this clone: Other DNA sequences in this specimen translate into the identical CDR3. The CDR3 bases are TGTGCCAGCAGTGACCTCTCCAGGATCGATGAAAAACTGTTTTTT. The encoded protein is CASSDLSRIDEKLFF. This rearrangement joins TRBV25-1 to TRBJ1-4; D ambiguous. From germline, CDR1 is MGHDK and CDR2 SYGVNS. CDR3 length equals 15 residues. The V end lost 3 bases, the J end lost 6 bases, and 14 bases lay between the germline ends.

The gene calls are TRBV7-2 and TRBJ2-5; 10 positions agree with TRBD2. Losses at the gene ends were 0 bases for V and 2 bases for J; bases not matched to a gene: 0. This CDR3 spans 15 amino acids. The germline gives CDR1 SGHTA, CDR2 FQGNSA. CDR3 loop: CASSLASGRQETQYF. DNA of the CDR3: TGTGCCAGCAGCTTAGCTAGCGGGAGGCAAGAGACCCAGTACTTC.

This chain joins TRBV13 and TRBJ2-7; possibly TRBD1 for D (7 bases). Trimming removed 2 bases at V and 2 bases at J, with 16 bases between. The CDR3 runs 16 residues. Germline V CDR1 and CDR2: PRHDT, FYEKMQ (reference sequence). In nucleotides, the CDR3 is TGTGCCAGCAGCTTAAAGCAGGGGGGAGGTCCCTACGAGCAGTACTTC. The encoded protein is CASSLKQGGGPYEQYF. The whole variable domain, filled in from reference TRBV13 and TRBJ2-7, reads AAGVIQSPRHLIKEKRETATLKCYPIPRHDTVYWYQQGPGQDPQFLISFYEKMQSDKGSIPDRFSAQQFSDYHSELNMSSLELGDSALYFCASSLKQGGGPYEQYFGPGTRLTVT.

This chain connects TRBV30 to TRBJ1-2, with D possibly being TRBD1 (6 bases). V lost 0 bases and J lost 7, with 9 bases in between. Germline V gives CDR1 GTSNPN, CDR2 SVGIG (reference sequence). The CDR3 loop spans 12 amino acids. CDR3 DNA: TGTGCCTGGAGTGTGGGGGCCTCTGGCTACACCTTC. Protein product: CAWSVGASGYTF. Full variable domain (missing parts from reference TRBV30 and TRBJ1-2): SQTIHQWPATLVQPVGSPLSLECTVEGTSNPNLYWYRQAAGRGLQLLFYSVGIGQISSEVPQNLSASRPQDRQFILSSKKLLLSDSGFYLCAWSVGASGYTFGSGTRLTVV.

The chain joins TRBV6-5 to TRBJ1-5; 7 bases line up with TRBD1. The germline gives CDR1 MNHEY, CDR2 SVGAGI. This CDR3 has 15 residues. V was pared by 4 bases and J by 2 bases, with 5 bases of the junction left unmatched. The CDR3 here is CASSSQGFGNQPQHF. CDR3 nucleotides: TGTGCCAGCAGTTCACAGGGGTTTGGCAATCAGCCCCAGCATTTT.

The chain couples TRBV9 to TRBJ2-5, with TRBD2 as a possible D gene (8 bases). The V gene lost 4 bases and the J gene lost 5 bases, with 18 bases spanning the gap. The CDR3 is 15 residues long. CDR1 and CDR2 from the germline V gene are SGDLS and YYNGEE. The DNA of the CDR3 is TGTGCCAGCAGCACCGAGGGGGCGGGGGGTGAGACCCAGTACTTC. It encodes CASSTEGAGGETQYF.

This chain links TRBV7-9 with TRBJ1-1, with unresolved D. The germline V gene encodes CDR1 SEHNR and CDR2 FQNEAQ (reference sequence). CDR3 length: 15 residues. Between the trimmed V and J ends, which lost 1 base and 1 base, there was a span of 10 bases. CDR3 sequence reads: CASSLVSRKNTEAFF. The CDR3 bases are TGTGCCAGCAGCTTAGTTAGCAGAAAGAACACTGAAGCTTTCTTT.

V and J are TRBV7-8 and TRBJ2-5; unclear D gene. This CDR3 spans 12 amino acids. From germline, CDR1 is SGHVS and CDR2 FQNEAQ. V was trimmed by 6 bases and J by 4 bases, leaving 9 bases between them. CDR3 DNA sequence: TGTGCCAGCAGATTAAACACAGAGACCCAGTACTTC. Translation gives CASRLNTETQYF.

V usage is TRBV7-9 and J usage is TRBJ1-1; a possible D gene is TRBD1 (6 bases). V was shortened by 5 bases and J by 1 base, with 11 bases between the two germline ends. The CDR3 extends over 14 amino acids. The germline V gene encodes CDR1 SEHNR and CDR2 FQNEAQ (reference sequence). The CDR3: CASSPRGGNTEAFF. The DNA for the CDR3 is TGTGCCAGCAGCCCTCGAGGGGGGAACACTGAAGCTTTCTTT.